The 21 T cell receptor beta chains below were found in one sample sequenced in a study of somatic mutations in cytotoxic T cells in rheumatoid arthritis. Repertoires were generated with immunoSEQ multiplex PCR, while TCRdb's copy carries only in-frame clones and drops some. In the table there are over 2,000 clones, just under 85% of which are singletons. The material sequenced was CD8+ T cells sorted from blood. The receptor set was obtained from an adult with rheumatoid arthritis.

Worth noting for this clone: A junction boundary mismatches the germline segment, possibly from a read error. In nucleotides, the CDR3 is TGTGCCAGCACTTACCCTCCCCCTCTCAGTGAAAAACTGTTTTTT. Protein sequence: CASTYPPPLSEKLFF. The chain employs TRBV6-5 and TRBJ1-4; D gene uncertain. The CDR3 consists of 15 residues. Looked up from germline, CDR1 is MNHEY and CDR2 is SVGAGI.

The gene calls are TRBV7-6 and TRBJ2-3; weak D call: TRBD1 (5 bases). Trimming pared 5 bases from V and 2 bases from J, leaving 14 bases between. The CDR3 spans 15 residues. The V gene's germline CDR1 is SGHVS and CDR2 FNYEAQ. The CDR3 DNA reads TGTGCCAGCAGCCAAGTGGACAAGTACACAGATACGCAGTATTTT. This translates into CASSQVDKYTDTQYF.

The rearrangement links TRBV6-5 to TRBJ1-2; 10 positions match TRBD1. Germline-derived CDR1 and CDR2 are MNHEY and SVGAGI. The junction had 8 bases not matched to a gene; V was cut back by 2 bases and J by 8 bases. This CDR3 is built from 15 residues. The CDR3 nucleotides read TGTGCCAGCAGTTACCCCCTAGGACAGGGGGTGGGCTACACCTTC. Its translation: CASSYPLGQGVGYTF.

CDR3: CASSFGTGRNIQYF. In DNA form, the CDR3 reads TGTGCCAGCAGTTTTGGGACAGGTAGAAACATTCAGTACTTC. This rearrangement joins TRBV28 to TRBJ2-4, with 8 bases fitting TRBD1. V dropped 3 bases and J dropped 6; count of bases not matched to a gene: 4. The CDR3 length is 14 residues. The germline V gene has CDR1 MDHEN and CDR2 SYDVKM.

This clone was found once. V usage is TRBV9 and J usage is TRBJ1-5, with TRBD1 matching 9 bases. The CDR3 sequence is 14 residues long. Germline V gene lookup returns CDR1 SGDLS and CDR2 YYNGEE. Unmatched junction bases numbered 3, after V lost 3 bases and J lost 5 bases. The CDR3 DNA reads TGTGCCAGCAGCGCGGGACAGGGAGATCAGCCCCAGCATTTT. Protein product: CASSAGQGDQPQHF.

The rearrangement uses TRBV7-3 and TRBJ2-7; D is possibly TRBD2 (6 bases). V was pared by 5 bases and J by 4 bases, with 18 bases between. This CDR3 is 15 amino acids long. Germline V CDR1 and CDR2: SGHTA, FQGTGA. Written as DNA, the CDR3 is TGTGCCAGCAGCCCCGGCGGGGCTAGCACTTACGAGCAGTACTTC. Translating it yields CASSPGGASTYEQYF.

CDR3 coding DNA: TGTGCCAGCAGCTTAGGCTCCCCTAGCGAGCAGTACTTC. Translated: CASSLGSPSEQYF. V and J are TRBV7-9 and TRBJ2-7; D is uncertain. CDR1 is SEHNR, CDR2 FQNEAQ, per germline (reference sequence). V was trimmed by 1 base and J by 6 bases, leaving 10 bases between them. The CDR3 loop spans 13 amino acids.

In DNA, the CDR3 is TGTGCCAGTAGTGCGACAGGGGGCTCGTACACTGAAGCTTTCTTT. Translated, it gives CASSATGGSYTEAFF. The chain recombines TRBV19 with TRBJ1-1, with 10 positions matching TRBD1. Trimming removed 5 bases from V and 3 bases from J; junction bases left unmatched: 6. Germline-derived CDR1 and CDR2 are LNHDA and SQIVND (reference sequence). This CDR3 comprises 15 residues.

This clone was recorded once. The chain is built from TRBV2 and TRBJ2-5; TRBD2 agrees at 9 bases. Germline V gene sequence: CDR1 SNHLY, CDR2 FYNNEI. The CDR3 extends over 17 amino acids. V shed 5 bases, J shed 7 bases, and the junction held 17 bases outside the gene matches. CDR3 nucleotide sequence: TGTGCCAGCAGTCAGAACACCGGGACTAGCACCTTTGGGACCCAGTACTTC. It codes for CASSQNTGTSTFGTQYF.

A few counts support this clone. V usage is TRBV7-8 and J usage is TRBJ2-2, with D hard to call. The ends were cut back, 7 bases at V and 6 bases at J, with 3 bases in the middle. CDR3 length equals 10 residues. Per germline, CDR1 SGHVS and CDR2 FQNEAQ. Written as DNA, the CDR3 is TGTGCCAGCAAGGCCGGGGAGCTGTTTTTT. Protein product: CASKAGELFF.

This chain uses TRBV6-6 with TRBJ2-5; possible D gene TRBD1, 6 bases. CDR3 length: 15 amino acids. Germline CDR1 reads MNHNY; CDR2 reads SVGAGI (reference sequence). Between the trimmed V and J ends, which lost 10 bases and 3 bases, there was a span of 21 bases. Here the CDR3 DNA reads TGTGCCACCATGAGAGGCGCAGGGGACAAAGAGACCCAGTACTTC. Translated, it gives CATMRGAGDKETQYF.

V gene TRBV27 combines with J gene TRBJ2-1, with 8 nucleotides matching TRBD2. V dropped 4 bases and J dropped 7; count of bases not matched to a gene: 9. Germline CDR1 MNHEY, CDR2 SMNVEV (reference sequence). The CDR3 has 15 residues. The CDR3 protein is CASSWKSGGINEQFF. The CDR3 DNA is TGTGCCAGCAGTTGGAAGAGCGGGGGTATTAATGAGCAGTTCTTC.

The rearrangement joins TRBV7-8 to TRBJ2-5, with 8 bases that match TRBD1. Losses at the gene ends were 5 bases for V and 13 bases for J; bases not matched to a gene: 15. CDR1 and CDR2 (germline): SGHVS, FQNEAQ. The CDR3 totals 14 residues. DNA of the CDR3: TGTGCCAGCAGCCCCCCCGGACAGGGAGAGATTGGGTACTTC. Translation: CASSPPGQGEIGYF.

The rearrangement links TRBV7-6 to TRBJ2-7; 10 bases are shared with TRBD2. The V gene end was trimmed by 4 bases and the J gene end by 5 bases; junction bases not matched to a gene: 11. The CDR3 runs to 16 residues. Germline CDR1 and CDR2: SGHVS and FNYEAQ. The CDR3 DNA is TGTGCCAGCAGCTCACTTTATAGCGGGGGGAGGAACGAGCAGTACTTC. Its translation is CASSSLYSGGRNEQYF.

The chain carries TRBV9 and TRBJ2-7; D is uncertain. Germline loops: CDR1 SGDLS, CDR2 YYNGEE. Trimming removed 4 bases from V and 6 bases from J, with 17 bases in between. This CDR3 spans 14 amino acids. CDR3 residues: CASSPSAGFIEQYF. CDR3 bases: TGTGCCAGCAGCCCGAGTGCCGGTTTCATCGAGCAGTACTTC.

The genes are TRBV6-1 and TRBJ2-3, with D possibly matching TRBD1 (6 bases). V was trimmed by 1 base and J by 2 bases, leaving 10 bases between them. The CDR3 is 15 amino acids. CDR1 and CDR2 from the germline V gene are MNHNS and SASEGT. The CDR3 sequence: CASSEDRAHTDTQYF. CDR3 nucleotides: TGTGCCAGCAGTGAAGACAGGGCCCACACAGATACGCAGTATTTT.

This clone has a handful of counts. The rearrangement joins TRBV5-6 to TRBJ1-5; maybe TRBD1 (6 bases). CDR3 length equals 15 residues. Per germline, CDR1 SGHDT and CDR2 YYEEEE. With 4 bases removed from V and 1 base from J, the gap between germline ends came to 12 bases. The CDR3 sequence: CASSQGGMSNQPQHF. The CDR3 bases are TGTGCCAGCAGCCAAGGGGGGATGAGCAATCAGCCCCAGCATTTT.

V usage is TRBV11-2 and J usage is TRBJ2-1; D remains unclear. V dropped 3 bases and J dropped 4 bases, with 7 bases sitting between them. CDR3 length equals 13 residues. CDR1 is SGHAT and CDR2 is FQNNGV in the germline V gene. CDR3 bases: TGTGCCAGCAGCTTCGCCGGGTACAATGAGCAGTTCTTC. This gives the protein CASSFAGYNEQFF.

This chain joins TRBV5-1 and TRBJ1-2, with TRBD1 matching 7 bases. This CDR3 contains 14 residues. With 0 bases clipped from V and 5 bases from J, the junction kept 4 bases outside the gene matches. Germline assignment: CDR1 SGHRS and CDR2 YFSETQ. Written as DNA, the CDR3 is TGCGCCAGCAGCTTGGCCGACAGGGTTTATGGCTACACCTTC. The encoded protein is CASSLADRVYGYTF.

The genes are TRBV7-8 and TRBJ2-2; D remains ambiguous. Germline lookup yields CDR1 SGHVS and CDR2 FQNEAQ. The CDR3 is 14 amino acids. V gave up 5 bases and J gave up 4 bases, with 11 bases separating them. The CDR3 sequence: CASSHGSFTGELFF. For the CDR3, the DNA is TGTGCCAGCAGCCACGGTAGTTTCACCGGGGAGCTGTTTTTT.

This clone appeared a few times. The rearrangement links TRBV7-9 to TRBJ1-6; 8 bases are shared with TRBD1. The CDR3 runs 17 residues. V lost 4 bases to trimming and J lost 10 bases; unmatched junction nucleotides: 15. CDR1 is SEHNR, CDR2 FQNEAQ, per germline (reference sequence). The CDR3 region is CASSSHERQGKGSPLHF. DNA for the CDR3: TGTGCCAGCAGCTCACATGAAAGACAGGGGAAAGGGTCACCCCTCCACTTT.